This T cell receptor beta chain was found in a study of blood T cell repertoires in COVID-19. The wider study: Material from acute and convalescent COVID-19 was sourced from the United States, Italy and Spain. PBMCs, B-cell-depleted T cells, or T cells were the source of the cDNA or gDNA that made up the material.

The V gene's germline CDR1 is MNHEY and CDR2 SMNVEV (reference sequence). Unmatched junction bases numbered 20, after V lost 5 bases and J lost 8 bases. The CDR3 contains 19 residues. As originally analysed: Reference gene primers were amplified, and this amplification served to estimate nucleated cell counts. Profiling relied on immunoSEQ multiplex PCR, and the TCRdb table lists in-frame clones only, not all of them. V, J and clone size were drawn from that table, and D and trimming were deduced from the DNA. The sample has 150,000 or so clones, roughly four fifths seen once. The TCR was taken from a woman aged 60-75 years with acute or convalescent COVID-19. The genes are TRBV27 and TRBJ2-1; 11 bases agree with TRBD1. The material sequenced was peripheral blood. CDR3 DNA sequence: TGTGCCAGCAGTCCCAGTCCCGGGACAGGGGGGGGAACTTTCGATGAGCAGTTCTTC. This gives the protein CASSPSPGTGGGTFDEQFF.